This T cell receptor beta chain stems from a study of neurological immune-mediated disorders. This clonotype was counted ten times or more. The cDNA came from 5'RACE with 10-nucleotide random UMIs. TCRdb re-analysed the 5' RACE reads in MiXCR, keeping a single row per CDR3 protein. The sample lists roughly 48,000 distinct CDR3 sequences; approximately 5.8% were seen once. This clonotype was obtained from a woman between 18 and 29 years old with multiple sclerosis. The sample was CD4+ T cells from blood.

The CDR3 DNA is TGTGCCAGCAGCTTTGACAGATCCACCTACGAGCAGTACGTC. Translating it yields CASSFDRSTYEQYV. This chain joins TRBV7-2 and TRBJ2-7, with D perhaps TRBD1 (5 bases). V lost 3 bases and J lost 2, with 11 bases in between. The CDR3 is 14 residues long. Germline V CDR1 and CDR2: SGHTA, FQGNSA.